The 26 T cell receptor beta chains reported below all come from one sample, sequenced in a study of blood T cell repertoires in COVID-19. The table came from immunoSEQ multiplex PCR; TCRdb's copy has only in-frame clones and leaves some out. In the table there are some 190,000 clones, approximately 80% of which are singletons. The sequenced sample was peripheral blood. All receptors derive from a woman older than 75 with COVID-19, enrolled during active disease.

The genes are TRBV27 and TRBJ2-2; 7 bases align to TRBD2. V shed 4 bases, J shed 6 bases, and the junction held 11 bases outside the gene matches. This CDR3 is 16 amino acids long. The germline V gene encodes CDR1 MNHEY and CDR2 SMNVEV (reference sequence). CDR3 bases: TGTGCCAGCAGTTCGCTAGCGGCGGTTTTGTCCGGGGAGCTGTTTTTT. Translated, it gives CASSSLAAVLSGELFF.

The chain employs TRBV5-1 and TRBJ2-5; a possible D gene is TRBD2 (6 bases). The length of the CDR3 is 15 residues. The germline gives CDR1 SGHRS, CDR2 YFSETQ. With 0 bases removed from V and 4 bases from J, the gap between germline ends came to 13 bases. The DNA of the CDR3 is TGCGCCAGCAGCTTGGGCGGGGAGTACGCAGAGACCCAGTACTTC. This gives the protein CASSLGGEYAETQYF. The variable domain in full, with the rest retrieved from reference TRBV5-1 and TRBJ2-5, is KAGVTQTPRYLIKTRGQQVTLSCSPISGHRSVSWYQQTPGQGLQFLFEYFSETQRNKGNFPGRFSGRQFSNSRSEMNVSTLELGDSALYLCASSLGGEYAETQYFGPGTRLLVL.

The CDR3 here is CASRGQTTDTQYF. The CDR3 coding sequence is TGTGCCAGCCGGGGACAGACCACAGATACGCAGTATTTT. V and J are TRBV4-2 and TRBJ2-3; 7 positions agree with TRBD1. The V gene end was trimmed by 8 bases and the J gene end by 2 bases; junction bases not matched to a gene: 4. Germline V lookup: CDR1 LGHNA, CDR2 YNFKEQ. The CDR3 runs 13 residues.

V usage is TRBV5-1 and J usage is TRBJ2-5, with 10 bases aligning to TRBD1. Trimming cost V 8 bases and J 5 bases; bases outside gene matches: 0. The V gene's germline CDR1 is SGHRS and CDR2 YFSETQ. This CDR3 spans 11 amino acids. CDR3 in amino acids: CARDRGETQYF. The CDR3 nucleotides read TGCGCCAGGGACAGGGGGGAGACCCAGTACTTC.

The CDR3: CASSLFPLGQGEDTQYF. CDR3 nucleotide sequence: TGTGCCAGCAGCTTATTCCCTTTGGGACAGGGAGAGGATACGCAGTATTTT. The J gene is TRBJ2-3, the V gene TRBV7-3; 9 nucleotides agree with TRBD1. After removal of 2 bases from V and 6 bases from J, the junction contained 12 bases not matched to a gene. Germline V gene sequence: CDR1 SGHTA, CDR2 FQGTGA. This CDR3 has 17 residues.

This chain connects TRBV6-5 to TRBJ2-1; D is perhaps TRBD2 (5 bases). The germline CDR1 and CDR2 sequences are MNHEY and SVGAGI. The CDR3 contains 15 residues. Trimming shortened V by 7 bases and J by 0 bases, and 13 bases separated the two germline ends. CDR3 region: CASTPGRDSYNEQFF. The CDR3 bases are TGTGCCAGCACCCCAGGACGGGACTCCTACAATGAGCAGTTCTTC.

The genes are TRBV5-5 and TRBJ1-5, with D possibly TRBD1 on 5 matching bases. V shed 4 bases and J shed 5 bases, with 10 bases lying between them. The V gene's germline CDR1 is SGHKS and CDR2 YYEKEE (reference sequence). The CDR3 has 13 residues. DNA for the CDR3: TGTGCCAGCAGCAAAGACAGATATCAGCCCCAGCATTTT. Encoded protein: CASSKDRYQPQHF.

This clone was detected a few times. This chain links TRBV19 with TRBJ1-5; 9 bases line up with TRBD1. Per the germline V gene, CDR1 is LNHDA and CDR2 is SQIVND (reference sequence). V shed 3 bases, J shed 5 bases, and the junction held 5 bases outside the gene matches. The CDR3 has 15 residues. The CDR3 nucleotides are TGTGCCAGTAGTATTGCGAGACAGGGGGATCAGCCCCAGCATTTT. This encodes CASSIARQGDQPQHF.

V usage is TRBV6-4 and J usage is TRBJ2-7; possible D gene TRBD1, 6 bases. The CDR3 is made up of 15 amino acids. V lost 4 bases and J lost 6, with 19 bases in between. Germline V gives CDR1 MRHNA, CDR2 SNTAGT. The CDR3 loop is CASSGTGFRRGEQYF. The CDR3 DNA reads TGTGCCAGCAGTGGAACAGGGTTCCGTCGCGGCGAGCAGTACTTC.

The chain combines TRBV29-1 with TRBJ2-3; 9 bases map to TRBD1. The germline V gene has CDR1 SQVTM and CDR2 ANQGSEA. The CDR3 has 11 amino acids. V trimming: 7 bases; J trimming: 6 bases; junction bases outside the gene matches: 2. CDR3 residues: CSGDRGDTQYF. CDR3 nucleotide sequence: TGCAGCGGTGACAGGGGGGATACGCAGTATTTT.

This sequence joins TRBV24-1 and TRBJ1-2, with D possibly TRBD1 on 5 matching bases. V was pared by 2 bases and J by 8 bases, with 23 bases between. This CDR3 is built from 17 residues. Germline lookup yields CDR1 KGHDR and CDR2 SFDVKD. CDR3 nucleotides: TGTGCCACCAGTGATTCCGGATCTTCTGGGGCTAGAGAAGGCTACACCTTC. Residues: CATSDSGSSGAREGYTF.

J is TRBJ1-1 and V is TRBV10-3, with TRBD1 as a possible D gene (5 bases). This CDR3 is built from 15 residues. The V end was cut by 0 bases, the J end by 7 bases, with 15 bases between. Per germline, CDR1 ENHRY and CDR2 SYGVKD. As DNA, the CDR3 is TGTGCCATCAGTGAGTCGGGGGGTACTCGCGGTGAAGCTTTCTTT. It codes for CAISESGGTRGEAFF.

This clone appeared a single time. The chain employs TRBV7-5 and TRBJ2-7; the listed D gene, TRBD2, was not tested against the DNA. TRBV7-5 is a listed pseudogene. The CDR3 spans 13 residues. This chain's CDR3 is CARSHRSPYEQYF. In nucleotides, the CDR3 is TGTGCCAGAAGCCACCGAAGCCCCTACGAGCAGTACTTC.

The rearrangement uses TRBV6-5 and TRBJ2-7; D call uncertain. The V gene's germline CDR1 is MNHEY and CDR2 SVGAGI. The CDR3 is 14 amino acids. Trimming pared 6 bases from V and 2 bases from J, leaving 14 bases between. CDR3 nucleotide sequence: TGTGCCAGCAGCGTGGTACTGCCCCCCTACGAGCAGTACTTC. The encoded protein is CASSVVLPPYEQYF.

J is TRBJ1-2 and V is TRBV5-1, with 10 bases identical to TRBD1. V lost 3 bases to trimming and J lost 4 bases; unmatched junction nucleotides: 12. This CDR3 spans 17 amino acids. CDR1 is SGHRS, CDR2 YFSETQ, per germline. The CDR3 sequence is CASSSGGGQGLGYGYTF. Here the CDR3 DNA reads TGCGCCAGCAGCTCCGGAGGGGGACAGGGGCTGGGCTATGGCTACACCTTC.

The chain links TRBV7-2 to TRBJ2-1; 7 bases are a match to TRBD2. The CDR3 consists of 16 residues. With 2 bases clipped from V and 9 bases from J, the junction kept 13 bases outside the gene matches. CDR1 is SGHTA and CDR2 is FQGNSA in the germline V gene. The chain's CDR3 is CASSLSSAGNIGEQFF. Written as DNA, the CDR3 is TGTGCCAGCAGCTTAAGTTCAGCGGGGAATATAGGTGAGCAGTTCTTC.

This chain connects TRBV5-8 to TRBJ1-2; 8 nucleotides line up with TRBD1. V was pared by 4 bases and J by 2 bases, with 4 bases of the junction left unmatched. CDR3 length equals 14 residues. Germline CDR1 reads SGHTS; CDR2 reads YDEGEE. CDR3 sequence (DNA): TGTGCCAGCAGCCTGACAGGGGCAAACTATGGCTACACCTTC. Translating gives CASSLTGANYGYTF.

The table lists this clone with a count of one. In DNA form, the CDR3 reads TGCGCCAGCAGCCAAGATCCGGGATTCTCCTACGAGCAGTACTTC. Translating gives CASSQDPGFSYEQYF. The gene calls are TRBV4-1 and TRBJ2-7; tentative D call: TRBD2 (5 bases). Trimming stripped 0 bases from V and 0 bases from J, with 9 bases between. Germline CDR1 is MGHRA and CDR2 is YSYEKL. This CDR3 is built from 15 residues.

The chain combines TRBV14 with TRBJ2-5, with 10 nucleotides matching TRBD1. Germline V gene data show CDR1 as SGHDN and CDR2 as FVKESK. The CDR3 is 15 residues long. V shed 4 bases, J shed 5 bases, and the junction held 7 bases outside the gene matches. For the CDR3, the DNA is TGTGCCAGCAGCCGAAGACAGGGGGCGTTGGAGACCCAGTACTTC. The encoded protein is CASSRRQGALETQYF.

The chain carries TRBV5-8 and TRBJ2-1; D is unclear. The V end was cut by 0 bases, the J end by 8 bases, with 9 bases between. The CDR3 has 13 amino acids. CDR1 and CDR2 from the germline V gene are SGHTS and YDEGEE. This chain's CDR3 is CASSLVSVDEQFF. The CDR3 nucleotides read TGTGCCAGCAGCTTGGTTTCCGTCGATGAGCAGTTCTTC. The complete variable domain, with remaining parts taken from reference TRBV5-8 and TRBJ2-1, reads EAGVTQSPTHLIKTRGQQATLRCSPISGHTSVYWYQQALGLGLQFLLWYDEGEERNRGNFPPRFSGRQFPNYSSELNVNALELEDSALYLCASSLVSVDEQFFGPGTRLTVL.

CDR3 amino acids: CASSLVGALGNEQFF. In DNA, the CDR3 is TGTGCCAGCAGCTTAGTTGGGGCTCTCGGCAATGAGCAGTTCTTC. V is TRBV7-9 and J is TRBJ2-1; possibly TRBD1 for D (5 bases). Germline V gives CDR1 SEHNR, CDR2 FQNEAQ (reference sequence). V was cut by 1 base and J by 6 bases, with 13 bases left in between. This CDR3 has 15 residues.

The rearrangement links TRBV2 to TRBJ1-4, with 8 bases aligning to TRBD1. Losses at the gene ends were 6 bases for V and 3 bases for J; bases not matched to a gene: 6. This CDR3 contains 15 residues. The germline gives CDR1 SNHLY, CDR2 FYNNEI. The CDR3 coding sequence is TGTGCCAGCAGAACCGACAGGGGTGCTAATGAAAAACTGTTTTTT. Translation gives CASRTDRGANEKLFF.

This clone has only a few counts. The chain joins TRBV5-1 to TRBJ2-7; a weak D match, TRBD2 (5 bases). The V and J ends lost 4 bases and 5 bases respectively, with 10 bases between them. From germline, CDR1 is SGHRS and CDR2 YFSETQ. The CDR3 loop spans 12 amino acids. CDR3 in amino acids: CASSIRRDEQYF. The CDR3 nucleotides are TGCGCCAGCAGCATCCGGCGGGACGAGCAGTACTTC.

The J gene is TRBJ1-2, the V gene TRBV7-5; the table's D call, TRBD1, was not checked against the DNA. TRBV7-5 is a pseudogene locus. The CDR3 is 15 amino acids. CDR3 loop: CVRSLIQFPNYGYTF. CDR3 coding DNA: TGTGTCAGAAGCTTAATACAGTTTCCTAACTATGGCTACACCTTC.

The table lists this clone with a few counts. This chain joins TRBV24-1 and TRBJ2-5; the D gene is possibly TRBD2 (7 bases). The CDR3 has 11 amino acids. V was cut by 10 bases and J by 5 bases, with 10 bases left in between. Germline assignment: CDR1 KGHDR and CDR2 SFDVKD. CDR3 region: CATAGAETQYF. CDR3 nucleotide sequence: TGTGCCACGGCGGGGGCGGAGACCCAGTACTTC.

J is TRBJ1-1 and V is TRBV5-6; D not resolved. The CDR3 has 13 residues. The ends were cut back, 6 bases at V and 6 bases at J, with 15 bases in the middle. From germline, CDR1 is SGHDT and CDR2 YYEEEE. This CDR3 reads CASTMGVVAEAFF. The CDR3 DNA reads TGTGCCAGCACTATGGGCGTAGTGGCTGAAGCTTTCTTT.